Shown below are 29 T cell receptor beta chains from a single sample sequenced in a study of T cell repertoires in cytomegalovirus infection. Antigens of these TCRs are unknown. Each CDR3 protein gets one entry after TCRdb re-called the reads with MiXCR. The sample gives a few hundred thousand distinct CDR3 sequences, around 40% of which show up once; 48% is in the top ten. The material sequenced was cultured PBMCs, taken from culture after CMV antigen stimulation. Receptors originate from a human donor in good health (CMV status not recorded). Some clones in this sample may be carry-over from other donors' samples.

CDR3 bases: TGTGCCAGCAGTTTTCGGACAGCAGTTAGCACAGATACGCAGTATTTT. This sequence encodes CASSFRTAVSTDTQYF. J is TRBJ2-3 and V is TRBV28; D may be TRBD1 (6 bases). The germline V gene encodes CDR1 MDHEN and CDR2 SYDVKM. The CDR3 contains 16 residues. With 3 bases removed from V and 0 bases from J, the gap between germline ends came to 13 bases.

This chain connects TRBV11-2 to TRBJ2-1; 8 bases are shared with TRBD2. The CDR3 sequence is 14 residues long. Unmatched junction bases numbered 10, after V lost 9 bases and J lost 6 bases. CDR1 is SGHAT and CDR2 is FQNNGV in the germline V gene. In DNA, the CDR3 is TGTGCCAGTCATAGGTTAGCGGGGAGCAATGAGCAGTTCTTC. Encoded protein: CASHRLAGSNEQFF. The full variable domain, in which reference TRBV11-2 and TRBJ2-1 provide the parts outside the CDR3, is EAGVAQSPRYKIIEKRQSVAFWCNPISGHATLYWYQQILGQGPKLLIQFQNNGVVDDSQLPKDRFSAERLKGVDSTLKIQPAKLEDSAVYLCASHRLAGSNEQFFGPGTRLTVL.

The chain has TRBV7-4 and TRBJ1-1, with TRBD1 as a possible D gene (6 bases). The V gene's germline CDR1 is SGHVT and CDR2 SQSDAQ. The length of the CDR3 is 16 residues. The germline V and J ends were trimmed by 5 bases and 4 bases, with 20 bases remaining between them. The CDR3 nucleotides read TGTGCCAGCAGCACAGCGGCGGGGGCCCAGAGCACTGAAGCTTTCTTT. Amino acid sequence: CASSTAAGAQSTEAFF.

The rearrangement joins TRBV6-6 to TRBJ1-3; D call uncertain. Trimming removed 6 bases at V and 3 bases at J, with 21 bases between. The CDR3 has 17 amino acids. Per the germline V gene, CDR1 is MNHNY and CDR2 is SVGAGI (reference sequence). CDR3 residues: CASSIFSGPRSGNTIYF. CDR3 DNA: TGTGCCAGCAGCATTTTCTCTGGGCCGCGGAGTGGAAACACCATATATTTT.

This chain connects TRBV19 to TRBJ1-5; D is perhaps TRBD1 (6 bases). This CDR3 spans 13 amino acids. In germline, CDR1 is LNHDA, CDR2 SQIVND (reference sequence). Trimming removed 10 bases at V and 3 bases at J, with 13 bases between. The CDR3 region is CATGGTFNQPQHF. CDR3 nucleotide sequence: TGTGCCACGGGCGGGACATTCAATCAGCCCCAGCATTTT.

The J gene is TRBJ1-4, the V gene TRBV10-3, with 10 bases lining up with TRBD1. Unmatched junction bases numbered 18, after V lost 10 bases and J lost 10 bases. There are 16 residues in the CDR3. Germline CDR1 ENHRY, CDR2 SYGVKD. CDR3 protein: CATALGTGDRGGKLFF. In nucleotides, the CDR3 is TGTGCCACAGCCCTCGGGACAGGGGATAGAGGTGGAAAACTGTTTTTT.

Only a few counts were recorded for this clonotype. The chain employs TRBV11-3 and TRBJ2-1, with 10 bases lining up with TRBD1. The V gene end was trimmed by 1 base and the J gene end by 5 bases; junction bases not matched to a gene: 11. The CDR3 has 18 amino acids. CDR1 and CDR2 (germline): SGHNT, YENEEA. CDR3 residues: CASSLGEGQGGLNNEQFF. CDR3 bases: TGTGCCAGCAGCTTAGGAGAAGGACAGGGGGGACTTAACAATGAGCAGTTCTTC.

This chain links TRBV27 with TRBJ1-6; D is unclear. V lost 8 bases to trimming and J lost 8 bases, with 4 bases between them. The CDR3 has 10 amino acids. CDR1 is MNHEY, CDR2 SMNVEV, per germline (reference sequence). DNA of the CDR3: TGTGCCAGCGGCTATTCACCCCTCCACTTT. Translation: CASGYSPLHF.

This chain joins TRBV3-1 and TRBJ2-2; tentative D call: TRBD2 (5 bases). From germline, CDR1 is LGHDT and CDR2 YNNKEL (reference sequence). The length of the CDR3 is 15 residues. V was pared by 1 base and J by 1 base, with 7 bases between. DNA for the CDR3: TGTGCCAGCAGCCAAGTTGCGGGGAACACCGGGGAGCTGTTTTTT. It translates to CASSQVAGNTGELFF.

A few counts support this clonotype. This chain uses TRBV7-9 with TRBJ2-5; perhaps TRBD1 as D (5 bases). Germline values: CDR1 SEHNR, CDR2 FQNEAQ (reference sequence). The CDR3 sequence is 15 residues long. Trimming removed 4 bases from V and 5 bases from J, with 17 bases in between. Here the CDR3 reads CASSSQGNKGETQYF. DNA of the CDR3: TGTGCCAGCAGCTCTCAGGGAAATAAGGGGGAGACCCAGTACTTC.

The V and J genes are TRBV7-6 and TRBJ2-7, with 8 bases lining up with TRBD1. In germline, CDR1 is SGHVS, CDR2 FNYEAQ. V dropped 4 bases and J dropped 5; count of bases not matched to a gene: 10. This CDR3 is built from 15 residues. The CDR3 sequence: CASSSGQGMKHEQYF. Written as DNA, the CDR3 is TGTGCCAGCAGCTCCGGACAGGGCATGAAACACGAGCAGTACTTC.

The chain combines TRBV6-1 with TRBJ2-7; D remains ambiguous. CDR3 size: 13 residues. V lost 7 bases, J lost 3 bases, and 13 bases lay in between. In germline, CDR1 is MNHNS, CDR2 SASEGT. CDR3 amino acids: CASNARYYYEQYF. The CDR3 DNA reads TGTGCCAGCAACGCTAGGTACTACTACGAGCAGTACTTC.

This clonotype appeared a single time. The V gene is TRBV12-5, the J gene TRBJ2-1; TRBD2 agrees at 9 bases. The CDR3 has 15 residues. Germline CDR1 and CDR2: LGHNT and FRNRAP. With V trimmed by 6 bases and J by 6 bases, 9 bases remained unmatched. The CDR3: CASGRLADAGNEQFF. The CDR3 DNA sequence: TGTGCTAGTGGCCGACTAGCGGACGCTGGCAATGAGCAGTTCTTC.

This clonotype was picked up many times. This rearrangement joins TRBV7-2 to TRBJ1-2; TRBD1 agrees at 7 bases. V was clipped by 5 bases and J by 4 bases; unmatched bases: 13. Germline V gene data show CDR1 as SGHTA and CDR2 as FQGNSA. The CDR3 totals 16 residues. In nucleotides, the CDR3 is TGTGCCAGCAGCCCCCGACAGGGACCGACCGCCTATGGCTACACCTTC. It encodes CASSPRQGPTAYGYTF.

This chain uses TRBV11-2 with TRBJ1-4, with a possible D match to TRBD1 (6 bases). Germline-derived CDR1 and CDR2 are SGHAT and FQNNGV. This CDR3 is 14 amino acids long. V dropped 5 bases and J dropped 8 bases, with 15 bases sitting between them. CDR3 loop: CASSPGAISEKLFF. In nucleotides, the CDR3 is TGTGCCAGCAGCCCGGGGGCAATAAGCGAAAAACTGTTTTTT.

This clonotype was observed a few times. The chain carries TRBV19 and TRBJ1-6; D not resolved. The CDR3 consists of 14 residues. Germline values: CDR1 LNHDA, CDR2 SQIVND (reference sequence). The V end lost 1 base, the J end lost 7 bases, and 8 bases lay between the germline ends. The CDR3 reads CASSIGKENSPLHF. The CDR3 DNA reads TGTGCCAGTAGTATAGGAAAAGAAAATTCACCCCTCCACTTT. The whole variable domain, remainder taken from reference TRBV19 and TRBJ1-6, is DGGITQSPKYLFRKEGQNVTLSCEQNLNHDAMYWYRQDPGQGLRLIYYSQIVNDFQKGDIAEGYSVSREKKESFPLTVTSAQKNPTAFYLCASSIGKENSPLHFGNGTRLTVT.

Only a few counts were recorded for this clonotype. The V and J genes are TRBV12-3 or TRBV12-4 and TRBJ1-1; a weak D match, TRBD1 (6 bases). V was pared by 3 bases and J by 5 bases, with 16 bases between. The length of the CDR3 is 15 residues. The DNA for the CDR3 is TGTGCCAGCAGTTTGCATGTAGGGGGGGAGACTGAAGCTTTCTTT. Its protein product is CASSLHVGGETEAFF.

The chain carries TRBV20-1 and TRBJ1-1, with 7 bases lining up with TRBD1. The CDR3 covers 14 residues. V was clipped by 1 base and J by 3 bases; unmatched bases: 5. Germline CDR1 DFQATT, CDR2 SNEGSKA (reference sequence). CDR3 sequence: CSARALDRDTEAFF. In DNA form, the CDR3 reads TGCAGTGCTAGAGCCTTAGACAGGGACACTGAAGCTTTCTTT.

The CDR3 region is CASMKGPSTDTQYF. The CDR3 coding sequence is TGCGCCAGCATGAAGGGACCTAGCACAGATACGCAGTATTTT. V usage is TRBV5-1 and J usage is TRBJ2-3; D tentatively reads TRBD1 or TRBD2 (5 bases each). CDR3 size: 14 residues. The germline CDR1 and CDR2 sequences are SGHRS and YFSETQ. Trimming cost V 6 bases and J 0 bases, with 11 bases left between them.

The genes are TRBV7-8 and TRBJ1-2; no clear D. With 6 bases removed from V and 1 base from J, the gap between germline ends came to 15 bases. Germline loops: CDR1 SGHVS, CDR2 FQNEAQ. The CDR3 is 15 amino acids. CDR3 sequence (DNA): TGTGCCAGCAGTGCCCTACCCGGCAGTAACTATGGCTACACCTTC. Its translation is CASSALPGSNYGYTF.

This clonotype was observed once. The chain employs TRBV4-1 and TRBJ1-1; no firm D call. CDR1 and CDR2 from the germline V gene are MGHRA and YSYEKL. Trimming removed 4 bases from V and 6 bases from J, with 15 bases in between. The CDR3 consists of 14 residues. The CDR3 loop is CASSLTVRGPEAFF. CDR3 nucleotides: TGCGCCAGCAGCCTCACCGTTCGTGGTCCTGAAGCTTTCTTT.

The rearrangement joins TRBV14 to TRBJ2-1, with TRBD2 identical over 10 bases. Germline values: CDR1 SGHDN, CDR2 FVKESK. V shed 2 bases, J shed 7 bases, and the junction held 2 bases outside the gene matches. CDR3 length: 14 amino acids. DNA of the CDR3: TGTGCCAGCAGCCAACTAGCGGGGGAAAATGAGCAGTTCTTC. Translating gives CASSQLAGENEQFF. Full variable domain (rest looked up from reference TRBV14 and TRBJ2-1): EAGVTQFPSHSVIEKGQTVTLRCDPISGHDNLYWYRRVMGKEIKFLLHFVKESKQDESGMPNNRFLAERTGGTYSTLKVQPAELEDSGVYFCASSQLAGENEQFFGPGTRLTVL.

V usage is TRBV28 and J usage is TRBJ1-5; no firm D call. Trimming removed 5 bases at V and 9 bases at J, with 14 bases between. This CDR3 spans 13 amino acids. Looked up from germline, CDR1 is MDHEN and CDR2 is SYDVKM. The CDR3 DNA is TGTGCCAGCAGTAACCGGAATGGATCGCCCCAGCATTTT. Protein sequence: CASSNRNGSPQHF.

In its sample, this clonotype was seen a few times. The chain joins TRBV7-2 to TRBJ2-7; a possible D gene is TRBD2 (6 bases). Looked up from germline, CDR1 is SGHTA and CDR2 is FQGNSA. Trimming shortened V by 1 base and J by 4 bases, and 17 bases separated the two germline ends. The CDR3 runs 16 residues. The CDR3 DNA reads TGTGCCAGCAGCTTAGGTATCCCGGGAGCGGTGTACGAGCAGTACTTC. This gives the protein CASSLGIPGAVYEQYF.

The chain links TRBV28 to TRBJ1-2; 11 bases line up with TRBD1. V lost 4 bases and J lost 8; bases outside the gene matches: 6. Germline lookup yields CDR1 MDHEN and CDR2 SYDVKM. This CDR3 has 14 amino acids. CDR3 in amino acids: CASSSPGQGGGYTF. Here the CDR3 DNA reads TGTGCCAGCAGTTCCCCGGGACAGGGGGGCGGCTACACCTTC.

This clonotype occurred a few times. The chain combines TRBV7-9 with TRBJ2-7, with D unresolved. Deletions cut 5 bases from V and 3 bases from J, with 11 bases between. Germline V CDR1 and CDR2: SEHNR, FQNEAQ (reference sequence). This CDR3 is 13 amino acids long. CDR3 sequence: CASSPGLGYEQYF. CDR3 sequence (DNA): TGTGCCAGCAGCCCGGGCCTGGGCTACGAGCAGTACTTC.

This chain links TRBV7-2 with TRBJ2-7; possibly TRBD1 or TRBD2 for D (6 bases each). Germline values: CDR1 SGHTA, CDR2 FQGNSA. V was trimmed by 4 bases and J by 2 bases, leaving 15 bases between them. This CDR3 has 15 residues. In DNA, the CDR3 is TGTGCCAGCAGCTCGCTACCGGGGGCCCCCTACGAGCAGTACTTC. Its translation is CASSSLPGAPYEQYF.

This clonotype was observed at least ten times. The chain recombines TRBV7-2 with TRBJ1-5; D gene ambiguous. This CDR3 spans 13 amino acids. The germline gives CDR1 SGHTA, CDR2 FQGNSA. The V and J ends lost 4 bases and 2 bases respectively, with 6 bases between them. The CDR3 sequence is CASSSQGNQPQHF. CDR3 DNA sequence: TGTGCCAGCAGCTCTCAGGGCAATCAGCCCCAGCATTTT.

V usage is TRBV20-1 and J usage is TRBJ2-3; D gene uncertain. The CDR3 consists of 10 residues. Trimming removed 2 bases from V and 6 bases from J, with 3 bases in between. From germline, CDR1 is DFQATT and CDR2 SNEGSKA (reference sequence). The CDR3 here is CSARSDTQYF. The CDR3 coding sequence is TGCAGTGCTAGAAGCGATACGCAGTATTTT.